This T cell receptor (beta chain) was obtained from a study of OX40 agonist ivuxolimab in advanced cancers. Study background: Partial responses were recorded for three patients, including one with hepatocellular carcinoma and two with cutaneous melanoma.

Profiled with immunoSEQ multiplex PCR; TCRdb holds only in-frame clones, not every one. Of fewer than 45,000 clones listed, around 90% are singletons. Germline CDR1 SGDLS, CDR2 YYNGEE. There are 13 residues in the CDR3. The ends were cut back, 3 bases at V and 7 bases at J, with 12 bases in the middle. The chain couples TRBV9 to TRBJ2-3, with unresolved D. The clonotype comes from an adult with an advanced solid tumor such as melanoma, head and neck, liver or kidney cancer. Sequencing was performed on CD4+ or CD8+ T cells sorted from blood, taken in a trial of the OX40 agonist ivuxolimab. DNA of the CDR3: TGTGCCAGCAGCGAAGGAAGGTGGAATACGCAGTATTTT. Encoded protein: CASSEGRWNTQYF.